Presented here are 26 T cell receptor beta chains from one specimen sequenced in a study of blood T cell repertoires in COVID-19 (dated by TCRdb to 2020 to 2022). Preparation of the library involved the immunoSEQ multiplex PCR assay. In its TCRdb copy, this immuneACCESS table keeps in-frame sequences only and misses some clones. Where compared with another copy, unresolved V genes explain less than half of these, and the others have no known cause. This sample lists roughly 200,000 clones; roughly 79% were detected once. The ten largest make up about 11% of the sample. The sequenced sample consisted of peripheral blood. Receptors were obtained from a woman aged 40 to 49 with COVID-19, enrolled during active disease.

This clone has just a few counts. The rearrangement uses TRBV19 and TRBJ1-5; D is ambiguous. V was clipped by 7 bases and J by 2 bases, with 9 bases between them. Germline V gene data show CDR1 as LNHDA and CDR2 as SQIVND (reference sequence). The CDR3 is 13 amino acids. CDR3 in DNA: TGTGCCAGTATGTTCCGGGGCAATCAGCCCCAGCATTTT. Translated, it gives CASMFRGNQPQHF. Variable domain in full (rest from reference TRBV19 and TRBJ1-5): DGGITQSPKYLFRKEGQNVTLSCEQNLNHDAMYWYRQDPGQGLRLIYYSQIVNDFQKGDIAEGYSVSREKKESFPLTVTSAQKNPTAFYLCASMFRGNQPQHFGDGTRLSIL.

V gene TRBV19 combines with J gene TRBJ2-1; 8 bases are shared with TRBD2. The J segment lost 5 bases and the V segment lost 5 bases, leaving 5 bases of the junction unmatched. The germline V gene encodes CDR1 LNHDA and CDR2 SQIVND (reference sequence). CDR3 length equals 14 residues. This chain's CDR3 is CASSFQRGNNEQFF. The CDR3 DNA follows: TGTGCCAGTAGTTTCCAGCGGGGGAACAATGAGCAGTTCTTC.

The V and J genes are TRBV28 and TRBJ1-3; D is uncertain. Trimming stripped 6 bases from V and 1 base from J, with 10 bases between. This CDR3 comprises 14 residues. Germline loops: CDR1 MDHEN, CDR2 SYDVKM. DNA of the CDR3: TGTGCCAGCAGCCCTCCCCGGTCTGGAAACACCATATATTTT. Translating it yields CASSPPRSGNTIYF.

This clone was counted once. The CDR3 loop is CASSVLAGGRRDNEQFF. CDR3 nucleotides: TGTGCCAGCAGCGTACTAGCGGGAGGAAGGCGGGACAATGAGCAGTTCTTC. The gene calls are TRBV7-6 and TRBJ2-1; 12 bases are shared with TRBD2. This CDR3 comprises 17 residues. Per the germline V gene, CDR1 is SGHVS and CDR2 is FNYEAQ. With 5 bases clipped from V and 5 bases from J, the junction kept 10 bases outside the gene matches.

This chain uses TRBV28 with TRBJ2-7; 11 bases are a match to TRBD2. The junction had 5 bases not matched to a gene; V was cut back by 5 bases and J by 5 bases. The germline gives CDR1 MDHEN, CDR2 SYDVKM. There are 14 residues in the CDR3. CDR3 sequence (DNA): TGTGCCAGCAGTATACTAGCGGGAGAAAACGAGCAGTACTTC. It codes for CASSILAGENEQYF. Full variable domain (rest looked up from reference TRBV28 and TRBJ2-7): DVKVTQSSRYLVKRTGEKVFLECVQDMDHENMFWYRQDPGLGLRLIYFSYDVKMKEKGDIPEGYSVSREKKERFSLILESASTNQTSMYLCASSILAGENEQYFGPGTRLTVT.

This chain links TRBV19 with TRBJ2-1; possibly TRBD2 for D (6 bases). The germline V and J ends were trimmed by 1 base and 9 bases, with 19 bases remaining between them. CDR3 length: 16 residues. Germline V lookup: CDR1 LNHDA, CDR2 SQIVND (reference sequence). The CDR3 protein is CASSIVPGLPPFEQFF. The CDR3 DNA follows: TGTGCCAGTAGTATAGTTCCGGGACTTCCCCCTTTTGAGCAGTTCTTC.

This clone was picked up a small number of times. The CDR3: CASRDRGLVEAFF. In DNA form, the CDR3 reads TGTGCCAGCAGAGACAGGGGGCTTGTTGAAGCTTTCTTT. The rearrangement uses TRBV28 and TRBJ1-1; 10 bases agree with TRBD1. V lost 6 bases, J lost 7 bases, and 5 bases stayed unmatched. Germline CDR1 is MDHEN and CDR2 is SYDVKM. This CDR3 is 13 amino acids long.

The V gene is TRBV15, the J gene TRBJ2-7, with no clear D. Trimming removed 9 bases from V and 4 bases from J, with 10 bases in between. The germline V gene encodes CDR1 LNHNV and CDR2 YYDKDF (reference sequence). The CDR3 runs 11 residues. The chain's CDR3 is CATRLTYEQYV. CDR3 in DNA: TGTGCCACTCGCTTGACTTACGAGCAGTACGTC.

The chain recombines TRBV5-6 with TRBJ1-4; TRBD1 is a possible D gene (5 bases). The CDR3 is made up of 13 amino acids. Per germline, CDR1 SGHDT and CDR2 YYEEEE. With 1 base removed from V and 10 bases from J, the gap between germline ends came to 11 bases. Written as DNA, the CDR3 is TGTGCCAGCAGCTTGACGGGGAGGGGAAAACTGTTTTTT. It encodes CASSLTGRGKLFF.

CDR3 amino acids: CASSWTGGEGYTF. Written as DNA, the CDR3 is TGTGCCAGCAGTTGGACAGGGGGCGAAGGCTACACCTTC. V is TRBV5-4 and J is TRBJ1-2; 11 bases are a match to TRBD1. This CDR3 has 13 amino acids. Losses at the gene ends were 5 bases for V and 8 bases for J; bases not matched to a gene: 5. The germline V gene encodes CDR1 SGHNT and CDR2 YYREEE (reference sequence). The full variable domain, completed using reference TRBV5-4 and TRBJ1-2, is ETGVTQSPTHLIKTRGQQVTLRCSSQSGHNTVSWYQQALGQGPQFIFQYYREEENGRGNFPPRFSGLQFPNYSSELNVNALELDDSALYLCASSWTGGEGYTFGSGTRLTVV.

V usage is TRBV11-3 and J usage is TRBJ2-1; 9 bases line up with TRBD2. Trimming cost V 1 base and J 6 bases; bases outside gene matches: 4. The CDR3 totals 15 residues. Germline CDR1 and CDR2: SGHNT and YENEEA. CDR3 in DNA: TGTGCCAGCAGCTTAGTTAGCGGGAGTTCCAATGAGCAGTTCTTC. This sequence encodes CASSLVSGSSNEQFF.

The chain couples TRBV28 to TRBJ2-1; D is unresolved. Per germline, CDR1 MDHEN and CDR2 SYDVKM. The germline V and J ends were trimmed by 7 bases and 4 bases, with 8 bases remaining between them. CDR3 length: 12 amino acids. This chain's CDR3 is CASIDNYNEQFF. CDR3 bases: TGTGCCAGCATCGACAATTACAATGAGCAGTTCTTC.

The CDR3 region has the DNA TGCGCCAGCAGCCAAGTAGGCCTAGACGGTGGCTACACCTTC. It translates to CASSQVGLDGGYTF. The chain has TRBV4-1 and TRBJ1-2; no clear D. V lost 1 base and J lost 7, with 13 bases in between. The CDR3 covers 14 residues. The germline gives CDR1 MGHRA, CDR2 YSYEKL.

This clone was seen a handful of times. V and J are TRBV4-1 and TRBJ1-4; maybe TRBD1 (5 bases). This CDR3 region has 15 residues. The V gene lost 2 bases and the J gene lost 7 bases, with 14 bases spanning the gap. Germline lookup yields CDR1 MGHRA and CDR2 YSYEKL. The CDR3 region is CASSQLGQFGEKLFF. The CDR3 region has the DNA TGCGCCAGCAGCCAATTGGGGCAGTTCGGTGAAAAACTGTTTTTT.

This clone appeared once. Here the CDR3 reads CAISANLGTGSSDTQYF. The CDR3 nucleotides are TGTGCCATCAGTGCAAACCTCGGGACAGGGAGTTCAGATACGCAGTATTTT. The chain carries TRBV10-3 and TRBJ2-3; 9 nucleotides agree with TRBD1. This CDR3 has 17 amino acids. CDR1 is ENHRY, CDR2 SYGVKD, per germline. With V trimmed by 4 bases and J by 4 bases, 12 bases remained unmatched.

This chain links TRBV4-1 with TRBJ2-1; 10 bases align to TRBD2. The V gene's germline CDR1 is MGHRA and CDR2 YSYEKL. V was pared by 1 base and J by 0 bases, with 15 bases of the junction left unmatched. The CDR3 has 21 amino acids. CDR3 sequence (DNA): TGCGCCAGCAGCCAAGTCCCTAGCGGGGGCGTGGGAGGGAGCTCCTACAATGAGCAGTTCTTC. Translating it yields CASSQVPSGGVGGSSYNEQFF.

The chain has TRBV18 and TRBJ2-2; tentative D call: TRBD1 (6 bases). V lost 3 bases and J 2 bases, leaving 10 bases between the germline ends. CDR1 and CDR2 (germline): KGHSH, LQKENI. The CDR3 covers 15 residues. In DNA form, the CDR3 reads TGTGCCAGCTCACCGGGGACACCAAACACCGGGGAGCTGTTTTTT. Protein product: CASSPGTPNTGELFF.

This clone was detected once. The V call is TRBV2, the J call TRBJ2-7; possible D gene TRBD2, 6 bases. The CDR3 extends over 11 amino acids. Deletions cut 11 bases from V and 0 bases from J, with 8 bases between. CDR1 is SNHLY and CDR2 is FYNNEI in the germline V gene. CDR3 coding DNA: TGTGCCGTCGGGGGCTCCTACGAGCAGTACGTC. Translation gives CAVGGSYEQYV.

This chain uses TRBV9 with TRBJ2-7; 8 nucleotides align to TRBD1. Germline V CDR1 and CDR2: SGDLS, YYNGEE. The CDR3 is 14 residues long. V was pared by 2 bases and J by 1 base, with 2 bases of the junction left unmatched. The CDR3, as DNA: TGTGCCAGCAGCGTTCGACAGGGGTCCTACGAGCAGTACTTC. This codes for CASSVRQGSYEQYF.

This clone came up a few times. V usage is TRBV6-5 and J usage is TRBJ1-5; 9 bases match TRBD1. The CDR3 totals 15 residues. With 6 bases clipped from V and 2 bases from J, the junction kept 5 bases outside the gene matches. Per germline, CDR1 MNHEY and CDR2 SVGAGI. The CDR3: CASRGRDRGNQPQHF. DNA for the CDR3: TGTGCCAGCAGAGGCCGGGACAGGGGCAATCAGCCCCAGCATTTT.

The V gene is TRBV5-5, the J gene TRBJ1-5, with 8 bases that match TRBD1. The CDR3 is 14 residues long. Germline V gives CDR1 SGHKS, CDR2 YYEKEE (reference sequence). Germline trimming cut 4 bases from V and 6 bases from J; bases unmatched to any gene: 6. The CDR3 is CASSGQGGGQPQHF. DNA for the CDR3: TGTGCCAGCAGCGGACAGGGCGGTGGTCAGCCCCAGCATTTT. The whole variable domain, remainder taken from reference TRBV5-5 and TRBJ1-5, is DAGVTQSPTHLIKTRGQQVTLRCSPISGHKSVSWYQQVLGQGPQFIFQYYEKEERGRGNFPDRFSARQFPNYSSELNVNALLLGDSALYLCASSGQGGGQPQHFGDGTRLSIL.

V and J are TRBV6-5 and TRBJ2-1; D unresolved. The CDR3 covers 14 residues. V lost 6 bases, J lost 7 bases, and 16 bases lay in between. Germline lookup yields CDR1 MNHEY and CDR2 SVGAGI. This chain's CDR3 is CASSRASAWNEQFF. The DNA for the CDR3 is TGTGCCAGCAGCCGAGCTTCAGCGTGGAATGAGCAGTTCTTC.

The rearrangement uses TRBV3-1 (or the pseudogene TRBV3-2) and TRBJ1-4; D is ambiguous. Per the germline V gene, CDR1 is LGHDT and CDR2 is YNNKEL (reference sequence). With 2 bases removed from V and 8 bases from J, the gap between germline ends came to 12 bases. The CDR3 contains 14 residues. CDR3 sequence: CASSQSGGDEKLFF. DNA for the CDR3: TGTGCCAGCAGCCAATCTGGAGGAGACGAAAAACTGTTTTTT.

The chain joins TRBV20-1 to TRBJ2-3; possibly TRBD2 for D (7 bases). Germline V lookup: CDR1 DFQATT, CDR2 SNEGSKA (reference sequence). Between the trimmed V and J ends, which lost 3 bases and 5 bases, there was a span of 21 bases. The CDR3 totals 16 residues. The DNA for the CDR3 is TGCAGTGCTAGTCCCTCCTGGGGGGGCCGAGGAGATACGCAGTATTTT. Translated: CSASPSWGGRGDTQYF.

V is TRBV27 and J is TRBJ1-5; D unresolved. CDR3 length equals 16 residues. Germline CDR1 is MNHEY and CDR2 is SMNVEV (reference sequence). The V end was cut by 9 bases, the J end by 4 bases, with 22 bases between. The CDR3 sequence: CASHREESFRNQPQHF. CDR3 nucleotides: TGTGCCAGTCACCGGGAGGAATCCTTTAGGAATCAGCCCCAGCATTTT.

V gene TRBV28 combines with J gene TRBJ2-2; D might be TRBD1 (6 bases). Germline values: CDR1 MDHEN, CDR2 SYDVKM. V was clipped by 2 bases and J by 1 base, with 11 bases between them. The CDR3 runs to 16 residues. The CDR3 coding sequence is TGTGCCAGCAGTTTACTCGGGACATTGAACACCGGGGAGCTGTTTTTT. Protein: CASSLLGTLNTGELFF.